These 21 T cell receptor beta chains came from one sample sequenced in a study of cytomegalovirus exposure and HLA in healthy donors (dated by TCRdb to about 2017). Preparation of the library involved the immunoSEQ multiplex PCR assay. For the multiplex PCR, a mixture combining 60 forward primers for TCR Vbeta segments and 13 reverse primers for TCR Jbeta segments was used. TCRdb obtained this table from immuneACCESS and retained in-frame rearrangements with V and J assigned. These tables miss some clones; where compared with another copy, unresolved V genes account for less than half of the shortfall, and the remainder is unexplained. For this sample there are about 120,000 clones; around 10% appear just once. Roughly 3% of the sample lies in the top ten. Source material: PBMCs. Source of these receptors: a man under 40 in good health and CMV-seronegative.

This clone turned up a few times. The chain uses TRBV18 and TRBJ1-2; TRBD1 agrees at 7 bases. Unmatched junction bases numbered 5, after V lost 0 bases and J lost 4 bases. The CDR3 loop spans 15 amino acids. Germline CDR1 and CDR2: KGHSH and LQKENI. The CDR3 nucleotides read TGTGCCAGCTCACCACCCGGGGCAGGGGGCTATGGCTACACCTTC. Translating gives CASSPPGAGGYGYTF.

The genes are TRBV7-9 and TRBJ1-5, with a possible D match to TRBD1 (5 bases). Trimming cost V 1 base and J 0 bases, with 7 bases left between them. The germline gives CDR1 SEHNR, CDR2 FQNEAQ (reference sequence). The CDR3 consists of 15 residues. CDR3 bases: TGTGCCAGCAGCTTAGGACAGCATAGCAATCAGCCCCAGCATTTT. Amino acids: CASSLGQHSNQPQHF.

The chain links TRBV10-3 to TRBJ1-1; TRBD1 matches 7 bases. This CDR3 has 14 residues. V lost 3 bases to trimming and J lost 7 bases; unmatched junction nucleotides: 8. CDR1 is ENHRY, CDR2 SYGVKD, per germline. CDR3 protein: CAISDRKGAGEAFF. The CDR3, as DNA: TGTGCCATCAGTGACCGAAAGGGGGCCGGTGAAGCTTTCTTT.

This clone was detected only a few times. The chain employs TRBV27 and TRBJ2-5; 11 nucleotides line up with TRBD1. V was pared by 6 bases and J by 4 bases, with 4 bases of the junction left unmatched. CDR3 length: 14 amino acids. Germline loops: CDR1 MNHEY, CDR2 SMNVEV (reference sequence). CDR3 sequence: CASRGQGGTETQYF. In DNA, the CDR3 is TGTGCCAGCAGGGGACAGGGGGGGACAGAGACCCAGTACTTC.

This chain joins TRBV19 and TRBJ1-1; D perhaps matches TRBD1 (6 bases). CDR3 size: 15 residues. In germline, CDR1 is LNHDA, CDR2 SQIVND (reference sequence). V shed 8 bases and J shed 4 bases, with 20 bases lying between them. CDR3 protein: CASGDDRIGGTEAFF. DNA for the CDR3: TGTGCCAGTGGGGACGACAGGATTGGGGGCACTGAAGCTTTCTTT. Using reference TRBV19 and TRBJ1-1 for the parts outside the CDR3, the full variable domain is DGGITQSPKYLFRKEGQNVTLSCEQNLNHDAMYWYRQDPGQGLRLIYYSQIVNDFQKGDIAEGYSVSREKKESFPLTVTSAQKNPTAFYLCASGDDRIGGTEAFFGQGTRLTVV.

This clone was counted between two and nine times. One junction end does not reproduce the germline sequence, and a read error may be involved. V is TRBV5-6 and J is TRBJ1-2; 11 bases agree with TRBD1. There are 18 residues in the CDR3. In germline, CDR1 is SGHDT, CDR2 YYEEEE. The CDR3 sequence is CASSLAGGQGALLYGYTF. CDR3 DNA: TGTGCCAGCAGCTTGGCCGGAGGACAGGGGGCGCTGTTATATGGGTACACCTTC.

V and J are TRBV5-8 and TRBJ2-3; the D gene is possibly TRBD1 (6 bases). In germline, CDR1 is SGHTS, CDR2 YDEGEE. V was trimmed by 4 bases and J by 2 bases, leaving 14 bases between them. This CDR3 has 15 amino acids. The CDR3 DNA reads TGTGCCAGCAGCCCCGGGACACGGACCACAGATACGCAGTATTTT. Translation gives CASSPGTRTTDTQYF.

This clone turned up a few times. The chain links TRBV28 to TRBJ2-7, with 8 bases fitting TRBD1. CDR3 length: 15 residues. The ends lost 4 bases at V and 6 bases at J; junction bases unmatched: 11. CDR1 MDHEN and CDR2 SYDVKM come from the germline V gene. The CDR3 DNA reads as TGTGCCAGCAGTTATCAAGGACAGGGCCAGTCCGAGCAGTACTTC. As protein: CASSYQGQGQSEQYF.

The chain has TRBV30 and TRBJ2-7; 11 nucleotides agree with TRBD1. The trim removed 0 bases at V and 3 bases at J, leaving 4 bases unmatched. The CDR3 covers 15 residues. Germline loops: CDR1 GTSNPN, CDR2 SVGIG (reference sequence). This CDR3 is CAWSVLGTGGYEQYF. The CDR3 bases are TGTGCCTGGAGTGTACTAGGGACAGGGGGCTACGAGCAGTACTTC.

This clone was detected a few times. V usage is TRBV25-1 and J usage is TRBJ2-7; TRBD1 aligns across 9 bases. Germline trimming cut 4 bases from V and 7 bases from J; bases unmatched to any gene: 2. CDR1 and CDR2 (germline): MGHDK, SYGVNS. The CDR3 is 12 residues long. CDR3 protein: CASSGDREEQYF. Written as DNA, the CDR3 is TGTGCCAGCAGTGGGGACAGGGAGGAGCAGTACTTC.

In its sample, this clone was seen a few times. The chain is built from TRBV7-9 and TRBJ2-7; 8 bases align to TRBD2. The CDR3 runs 16 residues. In germline, CDR1 is SEHNR, CDR2 FQNEAQ (reference sequence). Trimming cost V 1 base and J 2 bases; bases outside gene matches: 7. This chain's CDR3 is CASSLVASGYPYEQYF. The CDR3, as DNA: TGTGCCAGCAGCTTAGTCGCTAGCGGGTACCCCTACGAGCAGTACTTC.

V and J are TRBV30 and TRBJ2-2; 9 nucleotides agree with TRBD1. The CDR3 is 14 residues long. Losses at the gene ends were 7 bases for V and 3 bases for J; bases not matched to a gene: 6. Germline V gene lookup returns CDR1 GTSNPN and CDR2 SVGIG (reference sequence). CDR3 sequence: CASGQGMYTGELFF. In DNA, the CDR3 is TGTGCCTCTGGACAGGGGATGTACACCGGGGAGCTGTTTTTT.

A few counts support this clone. The chain has TRBV30 and TRBJ2-1; 7 bases agree with TRBD2. Trimming removed 4 bases from V and 0 bases from J; junction bases left unmatched: 3. The germline V gene encodes CDR1 GTSNPN and CDR2 SVGIG (reference sequence). This CDR3 is 14 amino acids long. The DNA of the CDR3 is TGTGCCTGGAAAGCGGGGAGCTCCTACAATGAGCAGTTCTTC. As protein: CAWKAGSSYNEQFF.

This clone was observed a few times. The rearrangement links TRBV30 to TRBJ2-7, with TRBD2 identical over 7 bases. Unmatched junction bases numbered 7, after V lost 6 bases and J lost 2 bases. The V gene's germline CDR1 is GTSNPN and CDR2 SVGIG (reference sequence). The CDR3 extends over 13 amino acids. This CDR3 reads CACGDYRTYEQYF. The CDR3 DNA reads TGTGCCTGCGGGGACTACCGGACCTACGAGCAGTACTTC.

This clone has only a few counts. The rearrangement joins TRBV10-3 to TRBJ2-2; 9 bases map to TRBD1. V was pared by 7 bases and J by 7 bases, with 7 bases of the junction left unmatched. The CDR3 length is 14 residues. CDR1 is ENHRY and CDR2 is SYGVKD in the germline V gene. CDR3 bases: TGTGCCATCATGTTTGGACAGGGGAACGGGGAGCTGTTTTTT. Translating it yields CAIMFGQGNGELFF.

The chain combines TRBV5-6 with TRBJ1-1; D is possibly TRBD1 (5 bases). Between the trimmed V and J ends, which lost 0 bases and 2 bases, there was a span of 14 bases. This CDR3 contains 16 residues. Germline CDR1 and CDR2: SGHDT and YYEEEE. The CDR3 protein is CASSLETESINTEAFF. DNA of the CDR3: TGTGCCAGCAGCTTGGAGACAGAGTCTATCAACACTGAAGCTTTCTTT.

This clone was detected only a few times. The J gene is TRBJ1-5, the V gene TRBV6-1; TRBD1 agrees at 8 bases. In germline, CDR1 is MNHNS, CDR2 SASEGT. This CDR3 contains 16 residues. With 3 bases clipped from V and 1 base from J, the junction kept 5 bases outside the gene matches. The CDR3 region is CASSDEQGVSNQPQHF. For the CDR3, the DNA is TGTGCCAGCAGTGACGAACAGGGGGTGAGCAATCAGCCCCAGCATTTT.

CDR3 nucleotides: TGTGCCAGCAGTCGAAACCCAGGGGAGACCCAGTACTTC. Residues: CASSRNPGETQYF. The chain joins TRBV7-6 to TRBJ2-5; TRBD1 might be the D (5 bases). The V end lost 6 bases, the J end lost 5 bases, and 13 bases lay between the germline ends. From germline, CDR1 is SGHVS and CDR2 FNYEAQ. This CDR3 spans 13 amino acids.

This clone came up a few times. The J gene is TRBJ2-3, the V gene TRBV5-6, with 10 bases lining up with TRBD1. The germline CDR1 and CDR2 sequences are SGHDT and YYEEEE. The CDR3 has 15 residues. The V gene end was trimmed by 3 bases and the J gene end by 1 base; junction bases not matched to a gene: 2. The CDR3, as DNA: TGTGCCAGCAGCTCCGGGACAGGGGGCACAGATACGCAGTATTTT. Its translation is CASSSGTGGTDTQYF.

This clone was picked up a small number of times. The rearrangement uses TRBV5-1 and TRBJ2-4, with D possibly TRBD1 on 6 matching bases. The CDR3 consists of 16 residues. CDR1 is SGHRS, CDR2 YFSETQ, per germline. V was shortened by 4 bases and J by 1 base, with 15 bases between the two germline ends. The CDR3 DNA follows: TGCGCCAGCAGCGAACAGGGTATGGTGGCCAAAAACATTCAGTACTTC. Translating it yields CASSEQGMVAKNIQYF. Variable domain in full (rest from reference TRBV5-1 and TRBJ2-4): KAGVTQTPRYLIKTRGQQVTLSCSPISGHRSVSWYQQTPGQGLQFLFEYFSETQRNKGNFPGRFSGRQFSNSRSEMNVSTLELGDSALYLCASSEQGMVAKNIQYFGAGTRLSVL.

This clone was detected a few times. The chain combines TRBV29-1 with TRBJ1-5; 9 nucleotides agree with TRBD1. Per the germline V gene, CDR1 is SQVTM and CDR2 is ANQGSEA. Unmatched junction bases numbered 5, after V lost 8 bases and J lost 3 bases. The CDR3 is made up of 13 amino acids. CDR3 in DNA: TGCAGCTACGGACAGGGGCCCAATCAGCCCCAGCATTTT. It yields the protein CSYGQGPNQPQHF.